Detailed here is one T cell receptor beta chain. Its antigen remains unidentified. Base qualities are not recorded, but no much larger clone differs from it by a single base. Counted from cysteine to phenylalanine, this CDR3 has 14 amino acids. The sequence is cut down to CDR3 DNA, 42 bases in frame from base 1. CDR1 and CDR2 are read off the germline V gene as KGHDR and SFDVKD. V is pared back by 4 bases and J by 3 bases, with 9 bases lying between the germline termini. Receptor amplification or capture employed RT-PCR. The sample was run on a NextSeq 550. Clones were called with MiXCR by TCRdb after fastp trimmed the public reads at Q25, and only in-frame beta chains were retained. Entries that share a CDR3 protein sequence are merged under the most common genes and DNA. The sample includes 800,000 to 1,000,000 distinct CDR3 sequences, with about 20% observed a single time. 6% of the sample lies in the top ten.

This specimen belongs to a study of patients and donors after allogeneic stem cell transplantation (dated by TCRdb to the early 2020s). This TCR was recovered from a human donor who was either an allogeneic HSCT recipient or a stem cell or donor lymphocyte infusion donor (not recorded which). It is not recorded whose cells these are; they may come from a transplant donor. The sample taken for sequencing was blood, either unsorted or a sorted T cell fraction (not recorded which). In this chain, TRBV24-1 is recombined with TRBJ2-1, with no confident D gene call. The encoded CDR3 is CATSDLRDYNEQFF. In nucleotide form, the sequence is TGTGCCACCAGTGACCTTAGGGACTACAATGAGCAGTTCTTC.